What follows are 32 T cell receptor beta chains derived from one specimen sequenced in a study of blood T cell repertoires in COVID-19. Generated by immunoSEQ multiplex PCR, the TCRdb table keeps only in-frame clones and is missing some. The sample shows under 250,000 clones, 70% to 90% of them seen only once. Sequenced: peripheral blood. All receptors come from a human donor in a cohort sampled during active COVID-19.

This clone was seen just once. This sequence joins TRBV9 and TRBJ2-5; possible D gene TRBD2, 6 bases. CDR1 SGDLS and CDR2 YYNGEE come from the germline V gene. The V end lost 0 bases, the J end lost 0 bases, and 9 bases lay between the germline ends. The CDR3 totals 15 residues. DNA for the CDR3: TGTGCCAGCAGCGTAGTAGGAGGGTACCAAGAGACCCAGTACTTC. Encoded protein: CASSVVGGYQETQYF.

The table lists this clone with a few counts. This chain links TRBV5-4 with TRBJ1-4; 10 bases match TRBD1. V lost 4 bases, J lost 7 bases, and 4 bases stayed unmatched. The CDR3 spans 14 residues. Germline V lookup: CDR1 SGHNT, CDR2 YYREEE (reference sequence). DNA for the CDR3: TGTGCCAGCAGCCAGACAGGGGGCCGTGAAAAACTGTTTTTT. This encodes CASSQTGGREKLFF.

The V gene is TRBV11-2, the J gene TRBJ2-1; D remains unclear. The V and J ends lost 1 base and 6 bases respectively, with 7 bases between them. The CDR3 is 13 residues long. Germline lookup yields CDR1 SGHAT and CDR2 FQNNGV. The CDR3 loop reads CASSLGRFNEQFF. The CDR3 bases are TGTGCCAGCAGCTTAGGCAGGTTCAATGAGCAGTTCTTC.

The V call is TRBV12-5, the J call TRBJ2-7, with TRBD1 matching 7 bases. V shed 5 bases, J shed 6 bases, and the junction held 13 bases outside the gene matches. The CDR3 totals 15 residues. Germline V gene sequence: CDR1 LGHNT, CDR2 FRNRAP. CDR3 bases: TGTGCTAGTGGTGCCTCCGGGACAGCCGCTCGCGAGCAGTACTTC. Amino acid sequence: CASGASGTAAREQYF.

This chain connects TRBV27 to TRBJ1-2; TRBD1 matches 7 bases. The CDR3 length is 13 residues. With 6 bases clipped from V and 4 bases from J, the junction kept 5 bases outside the gene matches. Germline V gene data show CDR1 as MNHEY and CDR2 as SMNVEV (reference sequence). The CDR3 loop reads CASSHRGAYGYTF. The CDR3 bases are TGTGCCAGCAGCCACAGGGGAGCCTATGGCTACACCTTC.

The chain links TRBV4-3 to TRBJ1-4, with D maybe TRBD1 (6 bases). The germline gives CDR1 LGHNA, CDR2 YSLEER. Trimming pared 1 base from V and 8 bases from J, leaving 11 bases between. The CDR3 consists of 14 residues. In DNA, the CDR3 is TGCGCCAGCAGCCAAGTACAGGGAAGAGAAAAACTGTTTTTT. Its translation: CASSQVQGREKLFF.

The chain recombines TRBV27 with TRBJ1-2, with a weak D call TRBD1 (6 bases). The V gene lost 2 bases and the J gene lost 2 bases, with 15 bases spanning the gap. The CDR3 has 16 residues. The germline V gene has CDR1 MNHEY and CDR2 SMNVEV (reference sequence). The CDR3 coding sequence is TGTGCCAGCAGTTTAACGGACAGCCTCGGCAACTATGGCTACACCTTC. It translates to CASSLTDSLGNYGYTF.

The chain recombines TRBV3-1 (or the pseudogene TRBV3-2) with TRBJ2-1, with D maybe TRBD2 (6 bases). This CDR3 region has 14 residues. V was clipped by 7 bases and J by 6 bases, with 16 bases between them. Germline V CDR1 and CDR2: LGHDT, YNNKEL (reference sequence). The CDR3 DNA follows: TGTGCCAGCAATCCGGGACTGGTCTTCAATGAGCAGTTCTTC. Residues: CASNPGLVFNEQFF.

V gene TRBV12-5 combines with J gene TRBJ2-1; no clear D gene. Per germline, CDR1 LGHNT and CDR2 FRNRAP. CDR3 size: 11 residues. V was cut by 3 bases and J by 10 bases, with 7 bases left in between. The CDR3: CASGFLGEQFF. The CDR3 DNA reads as TGTGCTAGTGGTTTCCTCGGGGAGCAGTTCTTC.

The chain is built from TRBV6-1 and TRBJ1-2; possible D gene TRBD1, 5 bases. The ends were cut back, 1 base at V and 1 base at J, with 13 bases in the middle. The germline gives CDR1 MNHNS, CDR2 SASEGT. The CDR3 is made up of 16 amino acids. The CDR3 DNA is TGTGCCAGCAGTGAAGGGTTGACAGACCTTAACTATGGCTACACCTTC. Translated: CASSEGLTDLNYGYTF.

The chain links TRBV19 to TRBJ2-1; 7 positions match TRBD1. Looked up from germline, CDR1 is LNHDA and CDR2 is SQIVND (reference sequence). This CDR3 spans 17 amino acids. V lost 0 bases and J lost 3; bases outside the gene matches: 8. The CDR3 sequence is CASSIDSGRQGYNEQFF. CDR3 in DNA: TGTGCCAGTAGTATAGATAGTGGGAGACAGGGCTACAATGAGCAGTTCTTC.

The chain carries TRBV19 and TRBJ2-7; weak D call: TRBD1 (6 bases). This CDR3 comprises 13 residues. Trimming cost V 7 bases and J 4 bases, with 14 bases left between them. Germline V gene data show CDR1 as LNHDA and CDR2 as SQIVND (reference sequence). The CDR3 loop is CASKSTGSYEQYF. CDR3 bases: TGTGCCAGTAAGTCGACAGGCAGTTACGAGCAGTACTTC.

The gene calls are TRBV6-4 and TRBJ2-2; D is uncertain. This CDR3 comprises 15 residues. From germline, CDR1 is MRHNA and CDR2 SNTAGT. The V end lost 4 bases, the J end lost 0 bases, and 9 bases lay between the germline ends. In DNA form, the CDR3 reads TGTGCCAGCAGTGGTCAGTTCGCGAACACCGGGGAGCTGTTTTTT. This translates into CASSGQFANTGELFF.

The chain uses TRBV7-2 and TRBJ1-2; 9 bases match TRBD1. The CDR3 totals 15 residues. V dropped 4 bases and J dropped 8; count of bases not matched to a gene: 11. The V gene's germline CDR1 is SGHTA and CDR2 FQGNSA. The CDR3 bases are TGTGCCAGCAGCTATGACAGGACAGGGGTTAGCGGCTACACCTTC. This encodes CASSYDRTGVSGYTF.

The genes are TRBV18 and TRBJ2-2, with TRBD1 matching over 7 bases. The germline gives CDR1 KGHSH, CDR2 LQKENI. The CDR3 has 15 residues. Trimming at V came to 4 bases and at J to 4 bases, leaving 6 bases not matched to a gene. CDR3 residues: CASSLGDSATGELFF. CDR3 sequence (DNA): TGTGCCAGCTCACTGGGGGACAGCGCCACCGGGGAGCTGTTTTTT. Combining the CDR3 with reference TRBV18 and TRBJ2-2 gives the whole variable domain NAGVMQNPRHLVRRRGQEARLRCSPMKGHSHVYWYRQLPEEGLKFMVYLQKENIIDESGMPKERFSAEFPKEGPSILRIQQVVRGDSAAYFCASSLGDSATGELFFGEGSRLTVL.

The chain couples TRBV5-1 to TRBJ1-4; D not certain. The CDR3 has 12 residues. Germline assignment: CDR1 SGHRS and CDR2 YFSETQ. V was clipped by 5 bases and J by 8 bases, with 10 bases between them. The DNA for the CDR3 is TGCGCCAGCAGATCCGGGGTGGAAAAACTGTTTTTT. Its protein is CASRSGVEKLFF. Complete variable domain (other parts from reference TRBV5-1 and TRBJ1-4): KAGVTQTPRYLIKTRGQQVTLSCSPISGHRSVSWYQQTPGQGLQFLFEYFSETQRNKGNFPGRFSGRQFSNSRSEMNVSTLELGDSALYLCASRSGVEKLFFGSGTQLSVL.

This clone has just a few counts. V is TRBV28 and J is TRBJ2-5; 8 bases line up with TRBD1. This CDR3 comprises 17 residues. After removal of 5 bases from V and 3 bases from J, the junction contained 14 bases not matched to a gene. Germline loops: CDR1 MDHEN, CDR2 SYDVKM. As DNA, the CDR3 is TGTGCCAGCAGTACGCGACGGGGACAGGAGTTTGAAGAGACCCAGTACTTC. Translated, it gives CASSTRRGQEFEETQYF.

The V and J genes are TRBV7-9 and TRBJ2-1, with D tentatively TRBD1 (6 bases). The CDR3 runs 14 residues. Trimming removed 2 bases from V and 4 bases from J, with 9 bases in between. Germline-derived CDR1 and CDR2 are SEHNR and FQNEAQ (reference sequence). The DNA for the CDR3 is TGTGCCAGCAGCTTATTCACAGGGTACAATGAGCAGTTCTTC. Translating it yields CASSLFTGYNEQFF.

The chain links TRBV5-6 to TRBJ2-5, with 8 positions matching TRBD2. V was clipped by 4 bases and J by 7 bases; unmatched bases: 9. CDR3 size: 14 residues. Germline CDR1 reads SGHDT; CDR2 reads YYEEEE. CDR3 bases: TGTGCCAGCAGCACGGGACTAGTCCTAGGGACCCAGTACTTC. Encoded protein: CASSTGLVLGTQYF.

The chain joins TRBV2 to TRBJ2-2; 14 bases map to TRBD2. V shed 8 bases, J shed 4 bases, and the junction held 12 bases outside the gene matches. This CDR3 contains 18 residues. CDR1 and CDR2 (germline): SNHLY, FYNNEI. The CDR3 sequence is CASLSRLAGGRGTGELFF. The CDR3 nucleotides read TGTGCCAGCCTCTCTCGACTAGCGGGAGGGCGGGGCACCGGGGAGCTGTTTTTT.

This chain links TRBV7-2 with TRBJ2-7; D is perhaps TRBD1 (6 bases). V lost 5 bases to trimming and J lost 3 bases, with 14 bases between them. The CDR3 has 14 amino acids. The germline V gene encodes CDR1 SGHTA and CDR2 FQGNSA. CDR3 sequence: CASSGTSGVYEQYF. CDR3 in DNA: TGTGCCAGCAGCGGAACATCAGGGGTCTACGAGCAGTACTTC.

The chain links TRBV7-6 to TRBJ2-7, with 11 bases identical to TRBD1. Losses at the gene ends were 3 bases for V and 6 bases for J; bases not matched to a gene: 4. CDR3 size: 14 residues. CDR1 and CDR2 (germline): SGHVS, FNYEAQ. The DNA of the CDR3 is TGTGCCAGCAGCTTCGCCGGGACAGGGGGCGAGCAGTACTTC. Its protein product is CASSFAGTGGEQYF.

On this clone itself: Mismatch with germline at one junction end may stem from a read error. The chain carries TRBV6-2 or TRBV6-3 and TRBJ1-1, with D maybe TRBD1 (6 bases). The CDR3 totals 10 residues. The germline V gene has CDR1 MNHEY and CDR2 SVGEGT. CDR3 sequence reads: CASSYSKGVF. CDR3 DNA sequence: TGTGCCAGCAGTTACTCGAAGGGGGTCTTT.

This clone was recorded only once. The chain combines TRBV10-3 with TRBJ2-3; TRBD2 is a possible D gene (6 bases). The germline CDR1 and CDR2 sequences are ENHRY and SYGVKD. Trimming removed 8 bases at V and 6 bases at J, with 12 bases between. The CDR3 spans 12 residues. Here the CDR3 reads CAILAGRDTQYF. The CDR3 DNA reads as TGTGCCATCCTCGCGGGGAGGGATACGCAGTATTTT.

This clone was recorded only once. The chain uses TRBV12-5 and TRBJ2-2; D uncertain. Per the germline V gene, CDR1 is LGHNT and CDR2 is FRNRAP. The V end lost 0 bases, the J end lost 6 bases, and 11 bases lay between the germline ends. This CDR3 is 15 amino acids long. This chain's CDR3 is CASGLVVSGSGELFF. CDR3 DNA sequence: TGTGCTAGTGGTTTGGTTGTCTCCGGTTCCGGGGAGCTGTTTTTT.

The chain is built from TRBV5-1 and TRBJ1-1; 8 positions agree with TRBD1. The V gene end was trimmed by 4 bases and the J gene end by 1 base; junction bases not matched to a gene: 3. Germline V gene data show CDR1 as SGHRS and CDR2 as YFSETQ. This CDR3 comprises 14 residues. CDR3 DNA: TGCGCCAGCAGCGGCGGGACAGGGAACACTGAAGCTTTCTTT. It specifies CASSGGTGNTEAFF.

J is TRBJ1-5 and V is TRBV19, with D possibly being TRBD1 (6 bases). V lost 3 bases and J 4 bases, leaving 10 bases between the germline ends. The CDR3 totals 14 residues. Germline CDR1 LNHDA, CDR2 SQIVND (reference sequence). DNA for the CDR3: TGTGCCAGTAGTATCTCGAGGGGGAATCAGCCCCAGCATTTT. Translated, it gives CASSISRGNQPQHF.

This chain uses TRBV5-1 with TRBJ2-5, with D possibly matching TRBD1 (6 bases). V lost 4 bases to trimming and J lost 0 bases, with 13 bases between them. The CDR3 contains 15 residues. Germline lookup yields CDR1 SGHRS and CDR2 YFSETQ. This CDR3 reads CASSRAQGNQETQYF. The DNA for the CDR3 is TGCGCCAGCAGCCGAGCCCAGGGGAACCAAGAGACCCAGTACTTC.

This chain links TRBV10-3 with TRBJ2-2, with D possibly matching TRBD2 (5 bases). Trimming took off 10 bases at V and 4 bases at J, with 16 bases between the two ends. The CDR3 is 14 residues long. Germline lookup yields CDR1 ENHRY and CDR2 SYGVKD. The CDR3 DNA sequence: TGTGCCACCCGGGGTTCCGGTGGCACCGGGGAGCTGTTTTTT. This gives the protein CATRGSGGTGELFF.

V usage is TRBV29-1 and J usage is TRBJ2-7; 8 bases line up with TRBD2. Germline V gene data show CDR1 as SQVTM and CDR2 as ANQGSEA. Unmatched junction bases numbered 11, after V lost 7 bases and J lost 0 bases. The CDR3 totals 15 residues. In nucleotides, the CDR3 is TGCAGCGCCTCTGACCCGGGGGGGAGCTCCTACGAGCAGTACTTC. It is translated as CSASDPGGSSYEQYF.

The gene calls are TRBV5-6 and TRBJ1-2; 9 bases align to TRBD1. CDR1 is SGHDT and CDR2 is YYEEEE in the germline V gene. J lost 7 bases, V lost 0 bases, and 7 bases had no gene match. The CDR3 covers 15 residues. The DNA of the CDR3 is TGTGCCAGCAGCTTGGGACAGGGGGGGTTGAGTGGCTACACCTTC. This sequence encodes CASSLGQGGLSGYTF.

The chain carries TRBV28 and TRBJ2-7, with D uncertain. V was cut by 10 bases and J by 0 bases, with 13 bases left in between. CDR3 length: 13 amino acids. Germline loops: CDR1 MDHEN, CDR2 SYDVKM. The CDR3 reads CATTQLSSYEQYF. The CDR3 DNA follows: TGTGCCACTACTCAACTAAGCTCCTACGAGCAGTACTTC. The full variable domain, in which reference TRBV28 and TRBJ2-7 provide the parts outside the CDR3, is DVKVTQSSRYLVKRTGEKVFLECVQDMDHENMFWYRQDPGLGLRLIYFSYDVKMKEKGDIPEGYSVSREKKERFSLILESASTNQTSMYLCATTQLSSYEQYFGPGTRLTVT.